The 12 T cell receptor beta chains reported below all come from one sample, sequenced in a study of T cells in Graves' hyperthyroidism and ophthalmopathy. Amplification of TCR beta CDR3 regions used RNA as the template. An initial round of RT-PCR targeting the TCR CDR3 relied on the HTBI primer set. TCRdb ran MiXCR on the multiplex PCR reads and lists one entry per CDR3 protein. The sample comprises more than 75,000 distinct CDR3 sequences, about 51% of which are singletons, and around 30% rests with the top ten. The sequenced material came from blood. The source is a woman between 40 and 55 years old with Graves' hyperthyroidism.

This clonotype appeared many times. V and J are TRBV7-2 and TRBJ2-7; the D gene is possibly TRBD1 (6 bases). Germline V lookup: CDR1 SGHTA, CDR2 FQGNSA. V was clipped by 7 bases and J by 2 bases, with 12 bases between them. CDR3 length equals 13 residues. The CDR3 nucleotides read TGTGCCAGCACCGGGACACGAACCTACGAGCAGTACTTC. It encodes CASTGTRTYEQYF.

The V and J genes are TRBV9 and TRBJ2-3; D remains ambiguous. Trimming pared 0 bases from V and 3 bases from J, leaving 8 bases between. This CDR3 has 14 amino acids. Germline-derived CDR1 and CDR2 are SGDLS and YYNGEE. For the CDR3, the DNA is TGTGCCAGCAGCGTAGGTGAGGAAACAGATACGCAGTATTTT. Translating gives CASSVGEETDTQYF.

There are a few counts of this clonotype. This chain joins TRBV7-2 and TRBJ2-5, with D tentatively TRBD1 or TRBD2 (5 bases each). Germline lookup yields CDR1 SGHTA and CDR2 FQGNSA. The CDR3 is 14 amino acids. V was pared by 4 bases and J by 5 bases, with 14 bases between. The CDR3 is CASSWDPMVETQYF. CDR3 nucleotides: TGTGCCAGCAGCTGGGACCCCATGGTGGAGACCCAGTACTTC.

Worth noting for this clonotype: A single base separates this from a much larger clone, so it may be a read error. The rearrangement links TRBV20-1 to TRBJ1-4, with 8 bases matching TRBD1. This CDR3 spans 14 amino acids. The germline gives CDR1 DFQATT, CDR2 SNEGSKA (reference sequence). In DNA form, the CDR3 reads TGCAGCGCTTCCAGGGGGCAGAGGAATGAAAAACCGTTTTTT. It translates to CSASRGQRNEKPFF.

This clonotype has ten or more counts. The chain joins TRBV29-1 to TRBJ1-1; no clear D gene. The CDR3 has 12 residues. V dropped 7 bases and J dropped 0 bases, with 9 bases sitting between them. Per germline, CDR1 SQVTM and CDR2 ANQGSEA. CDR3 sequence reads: CSASGVNTEAFF. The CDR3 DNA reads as TGCAGCGCGAGCGGGGTGAACACTGAAGCTTTCTTT.

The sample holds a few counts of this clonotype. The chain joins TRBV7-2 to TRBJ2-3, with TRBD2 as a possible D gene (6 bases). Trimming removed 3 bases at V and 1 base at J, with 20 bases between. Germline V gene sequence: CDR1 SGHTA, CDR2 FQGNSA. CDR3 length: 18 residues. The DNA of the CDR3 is TGTGCCAGCAGCTTCGGAGGGTTCTTTTGGGGCGGCACAGATACGCAGTATTTT. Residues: CASSFGGFFWGGTDTQYF.

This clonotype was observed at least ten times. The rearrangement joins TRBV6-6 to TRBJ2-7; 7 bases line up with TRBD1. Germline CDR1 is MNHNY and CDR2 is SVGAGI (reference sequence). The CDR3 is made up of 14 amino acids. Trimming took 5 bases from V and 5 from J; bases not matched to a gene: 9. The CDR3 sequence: CASSEGQRSNEQYF. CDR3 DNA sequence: TGTGCCAGCAGTGAGGGACAGAGATCCAACGAGCAGTACTTC.

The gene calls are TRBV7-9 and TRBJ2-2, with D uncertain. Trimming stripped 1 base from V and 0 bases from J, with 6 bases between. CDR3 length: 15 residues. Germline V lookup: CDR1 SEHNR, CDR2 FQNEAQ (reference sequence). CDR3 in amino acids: CASSLGRTNTGELFF. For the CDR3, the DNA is TGTGCCAGCAGCTTAGGGCGGACGAACACCGGGGAGCTGTTTTTT.

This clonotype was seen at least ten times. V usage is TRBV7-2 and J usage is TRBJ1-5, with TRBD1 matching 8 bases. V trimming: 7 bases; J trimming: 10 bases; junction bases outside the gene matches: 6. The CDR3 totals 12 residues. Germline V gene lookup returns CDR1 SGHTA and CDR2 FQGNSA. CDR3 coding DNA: TGTGCCAGCACAGGGGGCGCAGGTCCCCAGCATTTT. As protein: CASTGGAGPQHF.

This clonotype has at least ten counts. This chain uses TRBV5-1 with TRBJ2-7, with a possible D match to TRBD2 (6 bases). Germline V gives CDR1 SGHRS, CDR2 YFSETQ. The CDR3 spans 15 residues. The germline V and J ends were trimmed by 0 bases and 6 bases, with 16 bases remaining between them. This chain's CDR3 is CASSLDGGSYGEQYF. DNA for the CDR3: TGCGCCAGCAGCTTGGATGGGGGGTCCTACGGCGAGCAGTACTTC.

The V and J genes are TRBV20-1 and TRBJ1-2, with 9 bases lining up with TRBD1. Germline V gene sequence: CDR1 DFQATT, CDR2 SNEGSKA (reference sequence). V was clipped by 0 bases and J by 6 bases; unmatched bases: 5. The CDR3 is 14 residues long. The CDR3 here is CSAREWGTGNGYTF. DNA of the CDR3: TGCAGTGCTAGAGAGTGGGGGACAGGGAATGGCTACACCTTC.

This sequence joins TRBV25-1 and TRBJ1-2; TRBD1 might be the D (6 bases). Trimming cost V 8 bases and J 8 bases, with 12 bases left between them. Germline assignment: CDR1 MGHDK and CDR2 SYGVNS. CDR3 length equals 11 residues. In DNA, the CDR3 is TGTGCCAGCTTAACAGGGTCGGGCTACACCTTC. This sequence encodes CASLTGSGYTF.